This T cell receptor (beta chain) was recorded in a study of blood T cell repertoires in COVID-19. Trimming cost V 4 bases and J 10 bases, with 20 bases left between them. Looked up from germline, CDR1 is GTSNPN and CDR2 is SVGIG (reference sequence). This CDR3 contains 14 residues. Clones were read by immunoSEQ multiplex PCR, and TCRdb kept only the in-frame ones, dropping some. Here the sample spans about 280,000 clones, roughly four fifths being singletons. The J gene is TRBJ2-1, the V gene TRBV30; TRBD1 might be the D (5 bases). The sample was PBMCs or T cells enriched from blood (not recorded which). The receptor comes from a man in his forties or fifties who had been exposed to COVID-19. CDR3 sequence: CAWKPLRQILEQFF. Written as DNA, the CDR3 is TGTGCCTGGAAGCCCCTAAGACAGATCCTAGAGCAGTTCTTC.